The sequence of this TCR beta chain was determined in a study of vaccination and CD4 T cells after COVID-19. Study summary: Convalescent participants consisted of six males and four females, two being Hispanic. Blood was drawn a median 72 days post second dose, range 14 to 241. Each of the control cultures got a CEFX pool, an HIV-1 Nef pool, or no peptide.

Turning to this clonotype: No antigen is known for it.

Oncomine TCR Beta short-read sequencing was applied to DNA from cultured CD4+ T cells. Cultured CD4+ T cells yielded the extracted genomic DNA. Each CDR3 protein is one row after TCRdb ran MiXCR on the PCR reads. The repertoire consists of more than 10,000 distinct CDR3 sequences, with 35% to 45% occurring once and the leading ten covering 15% to 20%. The CDR3 is made up of 17 amino acids. Per germline, CDR1 MNHEY and CDR2 SMNVEV (reference sequence). V lost 6 bases to trimming and J lost 4 bases, with 19 bases between them. Treatment denoted: roughly 10-day PBMC culture with coronavirus spike peptide pools or control peptides (ViraFEST assay).

The V call is TRBV27, the J call TRBJ1-6; TRBD1 is a possible D gene (6 bases). The receptor was derived from a human donor with COVID-19. Sequenced: cultured CD4+ T cells from blood. The CDR3 here is CASSLDRSPSYNSPLHF. In DNA, the CDR3 is TGTGCCAGCAGCCTCGACAGGTCCCCCTCATATAATTCACCCCTCCACTTT.